This is a list of T cell receptor beta chains from one sample in a study of shared clonotypes between healthy human individuals. TCRdb's table, derived via immunoSEQ multiplex PCR, lists solely in-frame clones and lacks some. This sample has 1.5 million to 2.5 million clones, with less than 95% found just once. The specimen sequenced was naive CD8+ T cells sorted from blood. The receptors were sampled from a man younger than 30 in good health. The CDR3 runs from the conserved cysteine through the conserved F or W. The D gene is left open where the match is weak. Rows may omit the clone size; those that give it use once, few, many or a size class.

abundance: few; j_gene: TRBJ1-2; v_gene: TRBV5-6; d_gene: NA; CDR3nt: TGTGCCAGCAGCTTGGAAGGGGCTAACTATGGCTACACCTTC; CDR3aa: CASSLEGANYGYTF
abundance: NA; j_gene: TRBJ2-7; v_gene: TRBV2; d_gene: TRBD1; CDR3nt: TGTGCCAGCACTCTGGGACAGGGCTCCTACGAGCAGTACTTC; CDR3aa: CASTLGQGSYEQYF
abundance: NA; j_gene: TRBJ2-3; v_gene: TRBV4-1; d_gene: NA; CDR3nt: TGCGCCAGCACGCTAGGGACGACTAGCACAGATACGCAGTATTTT; CDR3aa: CASTLGTTSTDTQYF
abundance: NA; j_gene: TRBJ2-5; v_gene: TRBV7-6; d_gene: NA; CDR3nt: TGTGCCAGCAGCTTAGTAGGGGGGAACCAAGAGACCCAGTACTTC; CDR3aa: CASSLVGGNQETQYF
abundance: NA; j_gene: TRBJ1-2; v_gene: TRBV30; d_gene: NA; CDR3nt: TGTGCCTGGACAGGGGACGATAACTATGGCTACACCTTC; CDR3aa: CAWTGDDNYGYTF
abundance: NA; j_gene: TRBJ1-2; v_gene: TRBV9; d_gene: NA; CDR3nt: TGTGCCAGCAGCGGGCAGGGCACGGGGTATGGCTACACCTTC; CDR3aa: CASSGQGTGYGYTF
abundance: NA; j_gene: TRBJ2-2; v_gene: TRBV5-1; d_gene: NA; CDR3nt: TGCGCCAGCAGCTTGGTAGTTCCCGGGGAGCTGTTTTTT; CDR3aa: CASSLVVPGELFF
abundance: NA; j_gene: TRBJ2-7; v_gene: TRBV5-4; d_gene: NA; CDR3nt: TGTGCCAGCAGCTTCGGACTCTCCTACGAGCAGTACTTC; CDR3aa: CASSFGLSYEQYF
abundance: NA; j_gene: TRBJ2-1; v_gene: TRBV5-6; d_gene: TRBD2; CDR3nt: TGTGCCAGCAGCTTGGGGACTAGCTATGAGCAGTTCTTC; CDR3aa: CASSLGTSYEQFF
abundance: once; j_gene: TRBJ2-7; v_gene: TRBV29-1; d_gene: NA; CDR3nt: TGCAGCGTTGAAGATCAGGGGGGGTACGAGCAGTACTTC; CDR3aa: CSVEDQGGYEQYF
abundance: NA; j_gene: TRBJ2-7; v_gene: TRBV4-3; d_gene: TRBD2; CDR3nt: TGCGCCAGCAGTCAGACTAGCGGGGACGAGCAGTACTTC; CDR3aa: CASSQTSGDEQYF